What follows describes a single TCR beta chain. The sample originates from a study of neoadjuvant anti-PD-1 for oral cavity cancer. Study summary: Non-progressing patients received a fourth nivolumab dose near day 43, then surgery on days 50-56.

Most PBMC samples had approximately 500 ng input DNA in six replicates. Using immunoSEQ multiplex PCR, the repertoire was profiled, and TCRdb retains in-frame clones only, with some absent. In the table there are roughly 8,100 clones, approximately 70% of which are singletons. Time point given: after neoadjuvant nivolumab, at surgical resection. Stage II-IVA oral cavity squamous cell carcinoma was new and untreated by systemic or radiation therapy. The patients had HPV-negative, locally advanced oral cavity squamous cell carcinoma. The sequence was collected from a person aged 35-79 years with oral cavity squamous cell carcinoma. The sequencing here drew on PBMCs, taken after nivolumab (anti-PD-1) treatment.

The DNA for the CDR3 is TGTGCCAGCAGTTTAAGCCGTTCGGGGGATCAGCCCCAGCATTTT. It is translated as CASSLSRSGDQPQHF. The gene calls are TRBV27 and TRBJ1-5; D is possibly TRBD1 (5 bases). CDR1 is MNHEY and CDR2 is SMNVEV in the germline V gene (reference sequence). V dropped 2 bases and J dropped 5 bases, with 13 bases sitting between them. The CDR3 has 15 amino acids.